The source of this TCR beta chain is a study of blood T cell repertoires in COVID-19. Study-level information: Italy, Spain and the United States were the sources of the convalescent and acute COVID-19 samples. The cDNA or gDNA used as material had been derived from T cells, B-cell-depleted T cells, or PBMCs.

Under the authors' procedure: Estimates of nucleated cell counts were drawn from the amplification of reference gene primers. Only in-frame clones appear in the TCRdb table, and some are missing; sequencing was by immunoSEQ multiplex PCR. V and J calls and clone size are given by that table; D and trimming were obtained from the DNA. The table lists tens of thousands of clones, around three quarters of them singletons. The specimen was peripheral blood. This TCR derives from an older woman with acute or convalescent COVID-19.

CDR3 residues: CASSYSRDIGNYGYTF. For the CDR3, the DNA is TGTGCCAGCAGTTACTCTCGGGACATAGGGAACTATGGCTACACCTTC. V and J are TRBV6-6 and TRBJ1-2; D possibly corresponds to TRBD1 (6 bases). Germline V gene data show CDR1 as MNHNY and CDR2 as SVGAGI (reference sequence). This CDR3 contains 16 residues. Trimming removed 0 bases at V and 2 bases at J, with 13 bases between.